Listed here is a single TCR beta chain. The data belong to a study of spatial heterogeneity in lung cancer. Every individual TCR cDNA molecule carried its own unique molecular identifier, which allowed correction of PCR and sequencing errors. Each CDR3 protein gets one entry after TCRdb re-called the 5' RACE reads with MiXCR. The table includes roughly 82,000 distinct CDR3 sequences, 10% to 15% detected once. Time point here: sample taken at primary tumor resection. Whole RNA came from tumor, nontumor lung or frozen PBMC and was sequenced without being sorted. This CDR3 contains 13 residues. V lost 3 bases, J lost 5 bases, and 8 bases lay in between. Per germline, CDR1 SNHLY and CDR2 FYNNEI.

This clonotype was sampled from a male donor with early-stage non-small cell lung cancer. The sequencing here drew on PBMCs, taken at surgery. V usage is TRBV2 and J usage is TRBJ1-5, with D possibly TRBD1 on 5 matching bases. CDR3 loop: CASSEGPYQPQHF. For the CDR3, the DNA is TGTGCCAGCAGTGAGGGGCCCTATCAGCCCCAGCATTTT. Together with reference TRBV2 and TRBJ1-5, the CDR3 gives the full variable domain: EPEVTQTPSHQVTQMGQEVILRCVPISNHLYFYWYRQILGQKVEFLVSFYNNEISEKSEIFDDQFSVERPDGSNFTLKIRSTKLEDSAMYFCASSEGPYQPQHFGDGTRLSIL.